This T cell receptor beta chain originates from a study of T-cell reconstitution after alpha-beta-depleted transplantation in children. Only a few counts were recorded for this clonotype. The antigen is unknown. Broader study findings: After transplant, high TCRbeta diversity at day 60 in some patients arose from surviving recipient T cells and thymic progenitors. Several hundred expanded graft clones reportedly were the source of alpha-beta T cells about two months after transplant.

CDR1 DFQATT and CDR2 SNEGSKA come from the germline V gene (reference sequence). V shed 1 base and J shed 4 bases, with 9 bases lying between them. There are 13 residues in the CDR3. Unique molecular identifiers were used to barcode this TCRbeta library. TCRdb independently ran MiXCR on the PCR reads; one entry per CDR3 protein. The top ten clones hold under 12% of a sample with approximately 110,000 distinct CDR3 sequences, roughly 23% of them seen once. The chain combines TRBV20-1 with TRBJ2-3, with D unclear. The clonotype was recovered from a male patient aged 2-10 years who had a stem cell transplant for chronic granulomatous disease, so the T cells may come from the graft donor. The starting material was PBMCs, mostly from graft donor cells, obtained 180 days after TCRalphabeta/CD19-depleted stem cell transplant. The CDR3 spells CSARVGIPDTQYF. CDR3 bases: TGCAGTGCTAGAGTTGGTATCCCAGATACGCAGTATTTT.